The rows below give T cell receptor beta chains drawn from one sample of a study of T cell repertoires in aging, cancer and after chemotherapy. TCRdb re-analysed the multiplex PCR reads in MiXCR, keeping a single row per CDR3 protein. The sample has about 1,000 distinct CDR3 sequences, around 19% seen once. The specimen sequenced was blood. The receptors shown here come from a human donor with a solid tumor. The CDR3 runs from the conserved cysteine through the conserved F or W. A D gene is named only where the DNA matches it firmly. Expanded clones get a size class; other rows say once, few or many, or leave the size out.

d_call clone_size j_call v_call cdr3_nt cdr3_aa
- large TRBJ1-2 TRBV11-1 TGTGCCAGCAGCTTAGGAGGACCGGAGGGCTACACCTTC CASSLGGPEGYTF
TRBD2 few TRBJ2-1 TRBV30 TGTGCCTGGAGTGGCTTTAGCGGGGGGAAAGATTCCTACAATGAGCAGTTCTTC CAWSGFSGGKDSYNEQFF
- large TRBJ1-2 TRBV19 TGTGCCAGTAGTACAAGGGACACGTCAGGCTATGGCTACACCTTC CASSTRDTSGYGYTF
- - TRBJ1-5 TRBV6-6 TGTGCGGTTGGACAGATCAATCAGCCCCAGCATTTT CAVGQINQPQHF
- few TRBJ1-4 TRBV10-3 TGTGCCATCAGTGATAGGGGTCGGGAGAATGAAAAACTGTTTTTT CAISDRGRENEKLFF
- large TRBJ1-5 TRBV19 TGTGCCAGTACCGCGCGTGGGCAGGGAATCGGTCAGCCCCAGCATTTT CASTARGQGIGQPQHF
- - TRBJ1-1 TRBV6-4 TGTGCCAGCTCCCCCTTGGGAGGGAGAAACACTGAAGCTTTCTTT CASSPLGGRNTEAFF
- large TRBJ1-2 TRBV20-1 TGCAGTGCTATTTCGGCAGGGATAAACTATGGCTACACCTTC CSAISAGINYGYTF
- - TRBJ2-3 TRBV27 TGTGCCAGCAGTTGGAAGGGGGGGGGCACAGATACGCAGTATTTT CASSWKGGGTDTQYF
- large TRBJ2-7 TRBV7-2 TGTGCCAGCAGCTTGCCACCAGGAGAGCAGTACTTC CASSLPPGEQYF
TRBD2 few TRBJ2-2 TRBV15 TGTGCCACCAGCAGGGGGACCAGCGGGGGGGCTAACGGGGAGCTGTTTTTT CATSRGTSGGANGELFF
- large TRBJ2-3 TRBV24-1 TGTGCCACCAGTGATTTGCAGGAAGATACGCAGTATTTT CATSDLQEDTQYF
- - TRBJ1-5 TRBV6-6 TGTGCCAGCAGTTACTCGACACGGGGTAATTTTCGGAATCAGCCCCAGCATTTT CASSYSTRGNFRNQPQHF
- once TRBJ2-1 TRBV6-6 TGTGCCAGCAGCCAAGGCCTCTTGTGGGGGCCGGGTAATGAGCAGTTCTTC CASSQGLLWGPGNEQFF